The T cell receptor (beta chain) under discussion was sequenced for a study of blood T cells in healthy people across ages. Broader study findings: While age rose, TCR beta diversity per million T cells dropped in a roughly linear way.

This CDR3 has 14 amino acids. The V end was cut by 2 bases, the J end by 0 bases, with 9 bases between. Per the germline V gene, CDR1 is DFQATT and CDR2 is SNEGSKA (reference sequence). Turning to this clonotype: Its cognate antigen is unknown.

It was with a sample-barcoded 5' primer and a J-beta primer mix that a second PCR of roughly 6 to 12 cycles was run. Each CDR3 protein is one row after TCRdb ran MiXCR on the 5' RACE reads. Among fewer than 750,000 distinct CDR3 sequences, around 48% were seen once, and the ten largest hold approximately 25%. Specimen: blood. This clonotype was sampled from a man of 80 years or more in good health. The V call is TRBV20-1, the J call TRBJ2-3; a weak D match, TRBD2 (5 bases). CDR3 DNA: TGCAGTGCTAGACGGGCGGGCAGCACAGATACGCAGTATTTT. Translated: CSARRAGSTDTQYF.